This TCR beta chain stems from a study of T cells in women clearing cervical HPV infection. Study context: For cases, blood was sampled a median around 150 days after lesion detection, interquartile range roughly 85 to 220 days. Notes on the study in general: Repertoire richness, not evenness, was significantly elevated in CIN3+ cases versus controls.

MY09/MY11 PCR detected cervical HPV DNA; dot-blot assigned genotypes. Sequenced by immunoSEQ multiplex PCR; TCRdb stores in-frame clones only, minus some. The sample data list about 23,000 clones. Germline V gene lookup returns CDR1 LNHDA and CDR2 SQIVND (reference sequence). V lost 3 bases and J 4 bases, leaving 17 bases between the germline ends. The CDR3 contains 16 residues. A note on this clone: Its cognate antigen is unknown. The read is 3 residues too short to cover the CDR3 end, so that end is filled in from the germline J gene.

This rearrangement joins TRBV19 to TRBJ2-3; TRBD1 is a possible D gene (5 bases). Material for sequencing was blood buffy coat. The TCR originated in a woman between 18 and 70 years old with a cervical HPV16 infection that either progressed to CIN3+ or cleared (not recorded which). The sequenced part of the CDR3 DNA is TGTGCCAGTAGTATTAATGGGGCAGCAAGCTCAGATACG. Protein: CASSINGAASSDT. The CDR3 as a whole reads CASSINGAASSDTQYF.